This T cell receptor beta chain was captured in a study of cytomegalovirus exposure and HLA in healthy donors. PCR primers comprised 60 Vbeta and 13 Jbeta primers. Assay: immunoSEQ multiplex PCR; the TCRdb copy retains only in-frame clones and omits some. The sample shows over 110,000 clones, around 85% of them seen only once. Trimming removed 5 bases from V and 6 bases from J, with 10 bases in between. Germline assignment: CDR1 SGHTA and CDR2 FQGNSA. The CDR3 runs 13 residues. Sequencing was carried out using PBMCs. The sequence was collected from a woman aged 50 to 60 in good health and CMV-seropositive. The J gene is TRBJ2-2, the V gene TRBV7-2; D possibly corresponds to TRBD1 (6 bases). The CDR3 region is CASSGGLPGELFF. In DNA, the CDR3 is TGTGCCAGCAGCGGGGGCCTACCCGGGGAGCTGTTTTTT.